This T cell receptor beta chain was observed in a study of OX40 agonist ivuxolimab in advanced cancers. General study points: Average numbers of expanded clones were greater in CD8+ T cells than in CD4+. A proportion of nonresponders additionally exhibited low normalized T-cell clonal expansion.

Turning to this clone: What it binds is unknown.

Measured with immunoSEQ multiplex PCR; TCRdb has only the in-frame clones, and not every one. Here the sample spans about 67,000 clones, around 83% being singletons. Trimming stripped 1 base from V and 5 bases from J, with 11 bases between. Looked up from germline, CDR1 is SGHNT and CDR2 is YENEEA. The length of the CDR3 is 15 residues. The sequence came from an adult with an advanced solid tumor such as melanoma, head and neck, liver or kidney cancer. The gene calls are TRBV11-3 and TRBJ2-2; D tentatively reads TRBD1 or TRBD2 (5 bases each). The sample in question was CD4+ or CD8+ T cells sorted from blood, obtained in a trial of the OX40 agonist ivuxolimab. CDR3 nucleotides: TGTGCCAGCAGCTTAGGGGACGTGGAAACCGGGGAGCTGTTTTTT. It yields the protein CASSLGDVETGELFF.